A selection of T cell receptor beta chains follows, all from one sample in a study of cytomegalovirus exposure and HLA in healthy donors. TCRdb's copy holds only in-frame clones and misses some; the assay was immunoSEQ multiplex PCR. The data show fewer than 70,000 clones, approximately 76% seen once. The sample comprised PBMCs. The receptors derive from a middle-aged man in good health and CMV-seronegative. CDR3s include the opening cysteine and the closing phenylalanine or tryptophan. Each record gives: V gene, J gene, clone size, D gene, CDR3 protein, CDR3 DNA. The D gene is left open where the match is weak. Clone size is given for some rows only: seen once, a few or many times, or a class if the clone is expanded.

v_call: TRBV7-9
j_call: TRBJ2-1
clone_size: .
d_call: TRBD2
cdr3_aa: CASSPGLAGAPGNEQFF
cdr3_nt: TGTGCCAGCAGCCCTGGACTAGCGGGGGCCCCTGGGAATGAGCAGTTCTTC

v_call: TRBV9
j_call: TRBJ2-7
clone_size: once
d_call: TRBD1
cdr3_aa: CASSVGTGGGLYEQYF
cdr3_nt: TGTGCCAGCAGCGTGGGGACAGGGGGTGGCTTGTACGAGCAGTACTTC

v_call: TRBV18
j_call: TRBJ1-5
clone_size: .
d_call: .
cdr3_aa: CASLGANSNQPQHF
cdr3_nt: TGTGCCAGCTTGGGGGCGAATAGCAATCAGCCCCAGCATTTT

v_call: TRBV5-1
j_call: TRBJ1-6
clone_size: once
d_call: .
cdr3_aa: CASSLASPNSPLHF
cdr3_nt: TGCGCCAGCAGCTTGGCCAGTCCGAATTCACCCCTCCACTTT

v_call: TRBV5-1
j_call: TRBJ2-3
clone_size: .
d_call: TRBD2
cdr3_aa: CASSLAVAGGTDTQYF
cdr3_nt: TGCGCCAGCAGCTTGGCAGTAGCGGGGGGCACAGATACGCAGTATTTT

v_call: TRBV7-2
j_call: TRBJ1-2
clone_size: few
d_call: .
cdr3_aa: CASSLRVGGYTF
cdr3_nt: TGTGCCAGCAGCCTCAGGGTTGGTGGCTACACCTTC

v_call: TRBV25-1
j_call: TRBJ2-7
clone_size: .
d_call: .
cdr3_aa: CASSEVDTLYEQYF
cdr3_nt: TGTGCCAGCAGTGAAGTGGACACCCTCTACGAGCAGTACTTC

v_call: TRBV5-4
j_call: TRBJ2-5
clone_size: .
d_call: .
cdr3_aa: CASSLAQRGNRETQYF
cdr3_nt: TGTGCCAGCAGCTTGGCCCAACGGGGGAATCGAGAGACCCAGTACTTC

v_call: TRBV7-9
j_call: TRBJ1-1
clone_size: .
d_call: .
cdr3_aa: CSSSLRSLRTGNTEAFF
cdr3_nt: TGTTCCAGCAGCTTAAGAAGTTTGAGAACGGGGAACACTGAAGCTTTCTTT

v_call: TRBV6-5
j_call: TRBJ1-3
clone_size: .
d_call: .
cdr3_aa: CASSPSGDSGNTIYF
cdr3_nt: TGTGCCAGCAGTCCATCGGGAGATTCTGGAAACACCATATATTTT

v_call: TRBV30
j_call: TRBJ1-4
clone_size: few
d_call: TRBD1
cdr3_aa: CAWSPGTGEEKLFF
cdr3_nt: TGTGCCTGGAGTCCCGGGACAGGAGAAGAAAAACTGTTTTTT

v_call: TRBV21-1
j_call: TRBJ2-1
clone_size: .
d_call: .
cdr3_aa: CASIQTSGGPLSYNEQFF
cdr3_nt: TGTGCCAGCATCCAGACTAGCGGGGGGCCTCTCTCCTACAATGAGCAGTTCTTC

v_call: TRBV19
j_call: TRBJ1-2
clone_size: .
d_call: TRBD1
cdr3_aa: CASTVAPAGGRGYTF
cdr3_nt: TGTGCCAGTACCGTAGCACCAGCAGGGGGTAGGGGCTACACCTTC

v_call: TRBV18
j_call: TRBJ1-5
clone_size: few
d_call: TRBD1
cdr3_aa: CASSVGQGAQPQHF
cdr3_nt: TGTGCCAGCTCCGTGGGACAGGGGGCTCAGCCCCAGCATTTT

v_call: TRBV7-9
j_call: TRBJ2-7
clone_size: .
d_call: TRBD1
cdr3_aa: CASSLTGTPYEQYF
cdr3_nt: TGTGCCAGCAGCTTGACAGGGACCCCCTACGAGCAGTACTTC

v_call: TRBV6-1
j_call: TRBJ1-1
clone_size: medium-sized
d_call: .
cdr3_aa: CASSEGGGRTEAFF
cdr3_nt: TGTGCCAGCAGTGAAGGGGGGGGGCGGACTGAAGCTTTCTTT

v_call: TRBV7-8
j_call: TRBJ2-7
clone_size: .
d_call: TRBD1
cdr3_aa: CASSFGQGWSYEQYF
cdr3_nt: TGTGCCAGCAGCTTCGGACAGGGGTGGTCCTACGAGCAGTACTTC

v_call: TRBV11-3
j_call: TRBJ1-4
clone_size: few
d_call: .
cdr3_aa: CASSLDGRHKTVPTNEKLFF
cdr3_nt: TGTGCCAGCAGCTTAGACGGACGGCATAAGACAGTTCCAACTAATGAAAAACTGTTTTTT

v_call: TRBV30
j_call: TRBJ2-3
clone_size: few
d_call: TRBD2
cdr3_aa: CAWSVSSGGLPDTQYF
cdr3_nt: TGTGCATGGAGTGTATCTAGCGGGGGGCTTCCAGATACGCAGTATTTT

v_call: TRBV7-9
j_call: TRBJ1-3
clone_size: once
d_call: .
cdr3_aa: CSSSPRQGPKGGNTIYF
cdr3_nt: TGTTCCAGCAGCCCCCGTCAGGGCCCCAAGGGGGGAAACACCATATATTTT

v_call: TRBV29-1
j_call: TRBJ2-1
clone_size: .
d_call: TRBD2
cdr3_aa: CSVATSGGPRSYNEQFF
cdr3_nt: TGCAGCGTCGCAACTAGCGGGGGCCCTCGCTCCTACAATGAGCAGTTCTTC

v_call: TRBV19
j_call: TRBJ2-3
clone_size: .
d_call: TRBD2
cdr3_aa: CASKRGLSTDTQYF
cdr3_nt: TGTGCCAGCAAGCGGGGCCTTAGCACAGATACGCAGTATTTT

v_call: TRBV7-2
j_call: TRBJ2-1
clone_size: .
d_call: TRBD2
cdr3_aa: CASSRVGTTNEQFF
cdr3_nt: TGTGCCAGCAGCCGCGTCGGGACTACCAATGAGCAGTTCTTC

v_call: TRBV9
j_call: TRBJ1-4
clone_size: .
d_call: .
cdr3_aa: CASSVGNLPPGKLFF
cdr3_nt: TGTGCCAGCAGCGTAGGGAACCTCCCCCCGGGAAAACTGTTTTTT

v_call: TRBV19
j_call: TRBJ2-1
clone_size: few
d_call: TRBD1
cdr3_aa: CASSMTTGKQGARNEQFF
cdr3_nt: TGTGCCAGTAGTATGACAACGGGAAAACAGGGGGCCAGGAATGAGCAGTTCTTC

v_call: TRBV2
j_call: TRBJ1-2
clone_size: .
d_call: .
cdr3_aa: CASGGASPNYGYTF
cdr3_nt: TGTGCCAGCGGGGGGGCATCCCCTAACTATGGCTACACCTTC

v_call: TRBV30
j_call: TRBJ1-1
clone_size: .
d_call: .
cdr3_aa: CAWRKDGNGGTEAFF
cdr3_nt: TGTGCCTGGAGGAAAGATGGGAACGGAGGCACTGAAGCTTTCTTT

v_call: TRBV5-1
j_call: TRBJ2-3
clone_size: once
d_call: TRBD2
cdr3_aa: CASSRRGDTDTQYF
cdr3_nt: TGCGCCAGCAGCCGGCGGGGGGATACAGATACGCAGTATTTT

v_call: TRBV11-3
j_call: TRBJ2-7
clone_size: few
d_call: .
cdr3_aa: CASSLTGAYEQYF
cdr3_nt: TGTGCCAGCAGCTTGACAGGTGCCTACGAGCAGTACTTC

v_call: TRBV5-1
j_call: TRBJ1-1
clone_size: once
d_call: .
cdr3_aa: CASSLSTRNTEAFF
cdr3_nt: TGCGCCAGCAGCTTGTCTACGCGAAACACTGAAGCTTTCTTT

v_call: TRBV5-5
j_call: TRBJ2-1
clone_size: few
d_call: .
cdr3_aa: CASSLGGLGDEQFF
cdr3_nt: TGTGCCAGCAGCCTCGGGGGGCTAGGGGATGAGCAGTTCTTC

v_call: TRBV5-1
j_call: TRBJ2-1
clone_size: few
d_call: TRBD2
cdr3_aa: CASSDNRLAGRGAYNEQFF
cdr3_nt: TGCGCCAGCAGCGATAATAGACTAGCGGGAAGAGGTGCGTACAATGAGCAGTTCTTC

v_call: TRBV7-9
j_call: TRBJ1-2
clone_size: .
d_call: .
cdr3_aa: CASSPAPVLNYGYTF
cdr3_nt: TGTGCCAGCAGCCCCGCTCCGGTCCTTAACTATGGCTACACCTTC

v_call: TRBV14
j_call: TRBJ1-6
clone_size: .
d_call: .
cdr3_aa: CASSLSIGGDSPLHF
cdr3_nt: TGTGCCAGCAGCCTATCTATAGGGGGTGATTCACCCCTCCACTTT

v_call: TRBV19
j_call: TRBJ2-1
clone_size: .
d_call: TRBD2
cdr3_aa: CASSILKRGPPYNEQFF
cdr3_nt: TGTGCCAGTAGTATTCTAAAGCGGGGGCCGCCATACAATGAGCAGTTCTTC

v_call: TRBV7-8
j_call: TRBJ2-3
clone_size: .
d_call: .
cdr3_aa: CASSLEWQGKSTDTQYF
cdr3_nt: TGTGCCAGCAGCTTAGAGTGGCAGGGGAAGTCCACAGATACGCAGTATTTT

v_call: TRBV6-4
j_call: TRBJ1-4
clone_size: .
d_call: .
cdr3_aa: CASREAMRLLFF
cdr3_nt: TGTGCCAGCAGGGAGGCGATGAGGTTGCTGTTTTTT

v_call: TRBV4-2
j_call: TRBJ2-5
clone_size: .
d_call: TRBD2
cdr3_aa: CASSQGASGGSEETQYF
cdr3_nt: TGTGCCAGCAGCCAAGGGGCTAGCGGGGGATCGGAAGAGACCCAGTACTTC

v_call: TRBV7-6
j_call: TRBJ2-7
clone_size: .
d_call: .
cdr3_aa: CASSSPAGSYEQYF
cdr3_nt: TGTGCCAGCAGCTCACCTGCGGGGTCCTACGAGCAGTACTTC

v_call: TRBV7-3
j_call: TRBJ2-2
clone_size: .
d_call: .
cdr3_aa: CASSQGGATGELFF
cdr3_nt: TGTGCCAGCAGCCAAGGGGGGGCCACCGGGGAGCTGTTTTTT

v_call: TRBV18
j_call: TRBJ1-2
clone_size: few
d_call: .
cdr3_aa: CASSRRERITLHYGYTF
cdr3_nt: TGTGCCAGCTCACGCCGGGAGCGGATCACTCTACACTATGGCTACACCTTC